This T cell receptor (beta chain) was found in a study of blood T cell repertoires in COVID-19. Study overall: There were acute and convalescent COVID-19 samples, and they came from the United States, Italy and Spain. Sources were T cells, B-cell-depleted T cells, or PBMCs; the material itself was cDNA or gDNA.

Deletions cut 1 base from V and 5 bases from J, with 8 bases between. The germline V gene encodes CDR1 KGHSH and CDR2 LQKENI. This CDR3 comprises 13 residues. Original handling: Cell counts per sample came from amplifying reference gene primers. Clones were read by immunoSEQ multiplex PCR, and TCRdb kept only the in-frame ones, dropping some. That table supplies the V and J calls and clone size; D and trimming were determined from the DNA. The sample lists some 64,000 clones, more than 60% seen once, with roughly 18% in the top ten. The chain carries TRBV18 and TRBJ2-5; the D gene is possibly TRBD2 (5 bases). Material for sequencing was peripheral blood. The TCR originated in a man in his 60s with acute or convalescent COVID-19. CDR3 in DNA: TGTGCCAGCTCACCACAGCGAGGGGAGACCCAGTACTTC. This codes for CASSPQRGETQYF.